These 23 T cell receptor beta chains share one sample of origin, sequenced in a study of T cells in women clearing cervical HPV infection. Produced via immunoSEQ multiplex PCR; TCRdb's table is partial and in-frame only. The table counts under 45,000 clones; roughly 6.8% lies in the top ten. Sequences were obtained from blood buffy coat. The receptors were gathered from a woman between 18 and 70 years old with a cervical HPV16 infection that either progressed to CIN3+ or cleared (not recorded which).

With respect to this clone: The sequence runs out 3 residues before the end of the CDR3; the remainder is reconstructed from the germline J gene. V is TRBV2 and J is TRBJ1-1; a possible D gene is TRBD1 (6 bases). This CDR3 region has 13 residues. The germline V and J ends were trimmed by 6 bases and 2 bases, with 10 bases remaining between them. CDR1 is SNHLY, CDR2 FYNNEI, per germline. CDR3 amino acids: CASSGQSNTEAFF. The DNA read from the CDR3 is TGTGCCAGCAGCGGACAGAGCAACACTGAA.

Remarks on this clone: From the germline J gene comes the end of the CDR3, since the read stops 3 residues before it. The chain combines TRBV5-4 with TRBJ2-5; D perhaps matches TRBD1 (6 bases). Trimming removed 4 bases from V and 5 bases from J, with 18 bases in between. The V gene's germline CDR1 is SGHNT and CDR2 YYREEE (reference sequence). This CDR3 has 15 residues. The CDR3 DNA, read in part, is TGTGCCAGCAGCCACTCGGTGGGGGCCCGGGAGACC. Translated, it gives CASSHSVGARET. The full CDR3 protein is CASSHSVGARETQYF.

Comments on this clone: The read halts 3 residues ahead of the CDR3 end, with the missing end drawn from the germline J gene. The J gene is TRBJ2-7, the V gene TRBV10-3; D tentatively fits TRBD1 or TRBD2 (5 bases each). The CDR3 covers 14 residues. From germline, CDR1 is ENHRY and CDR2 SYGVKD. V shed 3 bases and J shed 5 bases, with 14 bases lying between them. CDR3 bases read: TGTGCCATCAGTGACCCGAGGGGATGGGACGAG. It specifies CAISDPRGWDE. The CDR3 as a whole reads CAISDPRGWDEQYF.

Comment on this clone: The missing CDR3 end, 3 residues past where the read stops, is filled in from the germline J gene. The rearrangement joins TRBV20-1 to TRBJ1-3; tentatively, D is TRBD1 (5 bases). CDR1 DFQATT and CDR2 SNEGSKA come from the germline V gene (reference sequence). The V and J ends lost 0 bases and 3 bases respectively, with 12 bases between them. The CDR3 sequence is 15 residues long. Here the CDR3 reads CSARDLAGLGNTIYF. Partial CDR3 DNA: TGCAGTGCTAGAGATTTGGCAGGGCTTGGAAACACC.

The covered CDR3 bases are TGTGCCAGCAGCGTATATAGGCCCACAGATACC. Translating gives CASSVYRPTDT. The whole CDR3 protein reads CASSVYRPTDTYTF. This sequence joins TRBV7-9 and TRBJ1-2; no firm D call. The CDR3 end lies 3 residues beyond the end of the read and is filled in from the germline J gene. The CDR3 length is 14 residues. Per germline, CDR1 SEHNR and CDR2 FQNEAQ (reference sequence).

Note on this clone: Sequencing ends 3 residues short of the CDR3 end; the germline J gene provides the rest. V usage is TRBV20-1 and J usage is TRBJ2-3, with 9 positions matching TRBD2. The CDR3 runs 14 residues. V lost 2 bases to trimming and J lost 2 bases; unmatched junction nucleotides: 2. Germline V lookup: CDR1 DFQATT, CDR2 SNEGSKA (reference sequence). This chain's CDR3 is CSARLAGTTDTQYF. CDR3 DNA (partial): TGCAGTGCTAGACTAGCGGGAACCACAGATACG.

On this clone itself: The CDR3 goes on 3 residues after the read ends, and that part is filled in from the germline J gene. The chain is built from TRBV19 and TRBJ2-3; weak D call: TRBD2 (5 bases). Per germline, CDR1 LNHDA and CDR2 SQIVND (reference sequence). The CDR3 has 13 residues. CDR3 DNA (partial): TGTGCCAGTACTGCCGGGGTTAATCAGCCG. Its protein product is CASTAGVNQP. The entire CDR3 protein reads CASTAGVNQPQYF.

Note on this clone: The DNA ends 3 residues before the CDR3 does, and the rest of the CDR3 is filled in from the germline J gene. The J gene is TRBJ2-3, the V gene TRBV7-6; D call uncertain. The germline gives CDR1 SGHVS, CDR2 FNYEAQ. The CDR3 is made up of 13 amino acids. The CDR3 protein is CASSFSSLRTQYF. Partial CDR3 DNA: TGTGCCAGCAGCTTCAGTAGCCTGCGGACG.

Concerning this clone: The read comes to an end 3 residues before the CDR3 does, leaving the germline J gene to fill in the end. The chain links TRBV7-9 to TRBJ1-6; 8 bases align to TRBD1. This CDR3 is built from 13 residues. Germline CDR1 SEHNR, CDR2 FQNEAQ (reference sequence). V dropped 7 bases and J dropped 7; count of bases not matched to a gene: 3. CDR3 sequence reads: CASIGQGNSPLHF. The DNA read from the CDR3 is TGTGCCAGCATCGGACAGGGAAATTCACCC. The full variable domain, completed using reference TRBV7-9 and TRBJ1-6, is DTGVSQNPRHKITKRGQNVTFRCDPISEHNRLYWYRQTLGQGPEFLTYFQNEAQLEKSRLLSDRFSAERPKGSFSTLEIQRTEQGDSAMYLCASIGQGNSPLHFGNGTRLTVT.

In regard to this clone: The read terminates 3 residues before the CDR3 end, so the remaining end is supplied by the germline J gene. V is TRBV6-1 and J is TRBJ2-3; D is perhaps TRBD1 (5 bases). The CDR3 is 15 residues long. Germline-derived CDR1 and CDR2 are MNHNS and SASEGT. This CDR3 is CASSDAGWGNQPQYF. Incomplete CDR3 DNA: TGTGCCAGCAGTGATGCAGGGTGGGGTAATCAGCCG.

Details on this clone: The germline gene is not matched at one end of the junction; a read error may be the cause. The missing CDR3 end, 3 residues past where the read stops, is filled in from the germline J gene. Other DNA sequences in the same sample also yield this CDR3. The chain carries TRBV7-2 and TRBJ1-3; weak D call: TRBD1 (5 bases). CDR3 length equals 14 residues. Germline assignment: CDR1 SGHTA and CDR2 FQGNSA. This CDR3 is CASSFLGTGNTIYF. Incomplete CDR3 DNA: TGTGCCAGCAGCTTTTTAGGGACTGGAAACACA.

As concerns this clone: From the germline J gene comes the end of the CDR3, since the read stops 3 residues before it. V is TRBV7-2 and J is TRBJ2-7; possibly TRBD1 for D (6 bases). CDR3 length equals 13 residues. Trimming took 6 bases from V and 6 from J, leaving 15 bases between them. Germline assignment: CDR1 SGHTA and CDR2 FQGNSA. CDR3 protein: CASRPTGGIEQYF. The covered CDR3 bases are TGTGCCAGCAGGCCGACAGGTGGAATCGAG.

For this clone: The read is 3 residues too short to cover the CDR3 end, so that end is filled in from the germline J gene. This chain links TRBV5-1 with TRBJ1-4, with TRBD1 matching over 7 bases. The germline V gene encodes CDR1 SGHRS and CDR2 YFSETQ. There are 14 residues in the CDR3. V was clipped by 5 bases and J by 4 bases; unmatched bases: 5. The CDR3 is CASRTGTDNEKLFF. The CDR3 bases that were read are TGCGCCAGCAGAACGGGGACAGATAATGAAAAA.

In the case of this clone: The DNA ends 3 residues before the CDR3 does, and the rest of the CDR3 is filled in from the germline J gene. The chain links TRBV5-6 to TRBJ2-3, with 11 positions matching TRBD2. Germline assignment: CDR1 SGHDT and CDR2 YYEEEE. The CDR3 runs to 14 residues. The CDR3 is CASSWGLAVETQYF. The sequenced CDR3 bases are TGTGCCAGCAGCTGGGGACTAGCGGTAGAGACG.

In regard to this clone: Sequencing ends 3 residues short of the CDR3 end; the germline J gene provides the rest. This chain uses TRBV7-9 with TRBJ1-2, with 7 bases aligning to TRBD1. CDR1 SEHNR and CDR2 FQNEAQ come from the germline V gene (reference sequence). The CDR3 extends over 14 amino acids. CDR3: CASSSGTETYDYTF. The CDR3 bases that were read are TGTGCCAGCAGTTCCGGGACAGAGACCTACGAC.

As to this clone: The DNA ends 3 residues before the CDR3 does, and the rest of the CDR3 is filled in from the germline J gene. The chain employs TRBV5-3 and TRBJ1-4, with D perhaps matching TRBD1 (6 bases). TRBV5-3 is classed as an ORF, of uncertain function. V was cut by 2 bases and J by 8 bases, with 13 bases left in between. The CDR3 loop spans 14 amino acids. CDR3 sequence: CARSFQGYQEKLFF. Incomplete CDR3 DNA: TGTGCCAGAAGCTTTCAGGGGTATCAGGAAAAA.

Comments on this clone: The observed sequence ends 3 residues before the CDR3 terminus, with the missing tail filled in from the germline J gene. The gene calls are TRBV27 and TRBJ2-2; 12 positions match TRBD2. V was clipped by 6 bases and J by 3 bases; unmatched bases: 2. In germline, CDR1 is MNHEY, CDR2 SMNVEV (reference sequence). The CDR3 has 15 residues. CDR3 DNA, as far as it was read: TGTGCCAGCAGGACTAGCGGGAGAGACACCGGGGAG. Its protein product is CASRTSGRDTGE. The whole CDR3 protein is CASRTSGRDTGELFF.

Turning to this clone: The observed sequence ends 3 residues before the CDR3 terminus, with the missing tail filled in from the germline J gene. The chain carries TRBV20-1 and TRBJ2-1; TRBD2 agrees at 7 bases. The CDR3 has 16 residues. The germline V gene encodes CDR1 DFQATT and CDR2 SNEGSKA (reference sequence). V shed 5 bases, J shed 5 bases, and the junction held 15 bases outside the gene matches. The DNA read from the CDR3 is TGCAGTGCTTCAAAGCTAGCCCTAGCGGATAACAATGAG. It specifies CSASKLALADNNE. The whole CDR3 protein is CSASKLALADNNEQFF.

Note on this clone: The missing CDR3 end, 3 residues past where the read stops, is filled in from the germline J gene. The V and J genes are TRBV30 and TRBJ1-6; perhaps TRBD1 as D (5 bases). V gave up 1 base and J gave up 8 bases, with 9 bases separating them. This CDR3 has 13 amino acids. Per the germline V gene, CDR1 is GTSNPN and CDR2 is SVGIG (reference sequence). CDR3 residues: CAWSAQGDSPLHF. The sequenced part of the CDR3 DNA is TGTGCCTGGAGTGCCCAAGGGGATTCACCC.

A note on this clone: The read comes to an end 3 residues before the CDR3 does, leaving the germline J gene to fill in the end. V and J are TRBV20-1 and TRBJ1-3; D may be TRBD1 (6 bases). From germline, CDR1 is DFQATT and CDR2 SNEGSKA (reference sequence). The CDR3 spans 14 residues. V was cut by 1 base and J by 4 bases, with 11 bases left in between. The part of the CDR3 DNA that was read is TGCAGTGCTAGAGCGGGGGGCTACGGAAACACC. Its translation is CSARAGGYGNT. The full CDR3 protein reads CSARAGGYGNTIYF.

The CDR3 here is CAWSPLQGIRYDYTF. CDR3 bases read: TGTGCCTGGAGTCCCCTACAGGGAATTCGCTACGAC. The J gene is TRBJ1-2, the V gene TRBV30; weak D call: TRBD1 (6 bases). With the read ending 3 residues before the CDR3 end, the germline J gene is used to fill in that end. Per germline, CDR1 GTSNPN and CDR2 SVGIG (reference sequence). This CDR3 has 15 residues.

CDR3 DNA, as far as it was read: TGTGCCAGCAGTCCAGGACTAGCGGAGACAGATACG. This codes for CASSPGLAETDT. The entire CDR3 protein reads CASSPGLAETDTQYF. The chain carries TRBV2 and TRBJ2-3, with 10 bases fitting TRBD2. The CDR3 goes on 3 residues after the read ends, and that part is filled in from the germline J gene. CDR1 and CDR2 (germline): SNHLY, FYNNEI. The CDR3 totals 15 residues. After removal of 5 bases from V and 3 bases from J, the junction contained 5 bases not matched to a gene.

Details on this clone: The sequenced fragment ends 3 residues before the CDR3 boundary, so the rest is inferred from the germline J gene. This chain uses TRBV30 with TRBJ2-1, with D perhaps given as TRBD1 or TRBD2 (6 bases each). CDR3 length: 15 residues. Germline V gene sequence: CDR1 GTSNPN, CDR2 SVGIG (reference sequence). The V gene lost 4 bases and the J gene lost 0 bases, with 13 bases spanning the gap. The CDR3 here is CAWTYGGGSYNEQFF. The CDR3 DNA, read in part, is TGTGCCTGGACCTACGGAGGGGGCTCCTACAATGAG. Supplemented by reference TRBV30 and TRBJ2-1, the full variable domain reads SQTIHQWPATLVQPVGSPLSLECTVEGTSNPNLYWYRQAAGRGLQLLFYSVGIGQISSEVPQNLSASRPQDRQFILSSKKLLLSDSGFYLCAWTYGGGSYNEQFFGPGTRLTVL.